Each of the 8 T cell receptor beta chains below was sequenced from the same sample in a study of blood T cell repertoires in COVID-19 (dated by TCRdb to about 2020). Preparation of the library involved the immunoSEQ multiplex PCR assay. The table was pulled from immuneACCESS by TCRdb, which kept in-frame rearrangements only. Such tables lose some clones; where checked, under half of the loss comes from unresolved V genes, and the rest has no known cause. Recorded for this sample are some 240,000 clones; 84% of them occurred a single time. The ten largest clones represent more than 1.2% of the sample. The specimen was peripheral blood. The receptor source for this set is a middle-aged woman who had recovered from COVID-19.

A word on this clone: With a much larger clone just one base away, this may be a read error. This chain's CDR3 is CASSLTGRTEAFF. The CDR3 nucleotides are TGTGCCAGCAGCTTGACAGGGCGCACTGAAGCTTTCTTT. This chain connects TRBV11-3 to TRBJ1-1; the match to TRBD1 covers 7 bases. Trimming at V came to 3 bases and at J to 4 bases, leaving 2 bases not matched to a gene. CDR3 size: 13 residues. CDR1 and CDR2 from the germline V gene are SGHNT and YENEEA.

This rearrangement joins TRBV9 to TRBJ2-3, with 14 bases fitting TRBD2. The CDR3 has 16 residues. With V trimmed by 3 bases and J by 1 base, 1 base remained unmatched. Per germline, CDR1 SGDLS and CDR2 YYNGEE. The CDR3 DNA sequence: TGTGCCAGCAGCGCGGGACTAGCGGGGGGCACAGATACGCAGTATTTT. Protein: CASSAGLAGGTDTQYF.

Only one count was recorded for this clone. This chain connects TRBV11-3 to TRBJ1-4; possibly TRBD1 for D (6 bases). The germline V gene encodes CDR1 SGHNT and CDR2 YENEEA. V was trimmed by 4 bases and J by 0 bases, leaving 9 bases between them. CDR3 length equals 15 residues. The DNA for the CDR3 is TGTGCCAGCAGCTCACAGGGCGCAACTAATGAAAAACTGTTTTTT. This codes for CASSSQGATNEKLFF.

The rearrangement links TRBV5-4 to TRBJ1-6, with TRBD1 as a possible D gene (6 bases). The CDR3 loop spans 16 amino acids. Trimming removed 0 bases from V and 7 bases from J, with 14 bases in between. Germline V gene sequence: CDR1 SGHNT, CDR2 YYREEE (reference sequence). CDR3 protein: CASSLAEAGANSPLHF. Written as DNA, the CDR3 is TGTGCCAGCAGCTTGGCCGAGGCAGGGGCCAATTCACCCCTCCACTTT.

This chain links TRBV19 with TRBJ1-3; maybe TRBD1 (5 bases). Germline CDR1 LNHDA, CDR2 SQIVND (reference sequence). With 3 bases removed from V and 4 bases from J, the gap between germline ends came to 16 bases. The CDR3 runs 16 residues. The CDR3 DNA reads TGTGCCAGTAGTATCGACAGACCCCCGCACGGAAACACCATATATTTT. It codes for CASSIDRPPHGNTIYF.

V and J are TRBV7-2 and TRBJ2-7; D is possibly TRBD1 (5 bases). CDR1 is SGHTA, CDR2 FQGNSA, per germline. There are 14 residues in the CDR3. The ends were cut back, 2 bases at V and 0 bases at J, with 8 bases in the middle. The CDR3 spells CASSLRQGSYEQYF. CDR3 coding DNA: TGTGCCAGCAGCTTACGTCAGGGCTCCTACGAGCAGTACTTC.

As DNA, the CDR3 is TGTGCCAGCTCACCACCGGGCCTAGCGGGGGGTTTCGGCACAGATACGCAGTATTTT. Translation gives CASSPPGLAGGFGTDTQYF. The V call is TRBV18, the J call TRBJ2-3; 11 bases fit TRBD2. After removal of 0 bases from V and 1 base from J, the junction contained 9 bases not matched to a gene. Germline CDR1 and CDR2: KGHSH and LQKENI. This CDR3 has 19 residues.

As DNA, the CDR3 is TGCGCCAGCAGCCAAGATCCGACAAATACCGCACCCCTCCACTTT. Protein product: CASSQDPTNTAPLHF. The chain has TRBV4-1 and TRBJ1-6, with D unclear. Trimming pared 0 bases from V and 11 bases from J, leaving 14 bases between. This CDR3 region has 15 residues. CDR1 and CDR2 from the germline V gene are MGHRA and YSYEKL.